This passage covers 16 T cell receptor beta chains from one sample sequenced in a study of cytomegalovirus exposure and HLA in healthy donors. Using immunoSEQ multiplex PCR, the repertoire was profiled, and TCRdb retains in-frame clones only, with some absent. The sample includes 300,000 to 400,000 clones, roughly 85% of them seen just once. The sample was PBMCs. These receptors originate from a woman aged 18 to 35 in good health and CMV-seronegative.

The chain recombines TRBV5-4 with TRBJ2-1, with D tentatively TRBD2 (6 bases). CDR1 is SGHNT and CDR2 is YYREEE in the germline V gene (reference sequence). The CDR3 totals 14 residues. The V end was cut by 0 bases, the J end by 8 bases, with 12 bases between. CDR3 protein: CASSLVSGVDEQFF. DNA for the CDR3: TGTGCCAGCAGCTTGGTTTCGGGAGTCGATGAGCAGTTCTTC.

The CDR3 region has the DNA TGTGCCAGCAGGTCTCAGGGGGCGGCTGGGGCCAACGTCCTGACTTTC. Protein sequence: CASRSQGAAGANVLTF. The J gene is TRBJ2-6, the V gene TRBV27; TRBD1 matches 8 bases. The CDR3 loop spans 16 amino acids. The V gene end was trimmed by 6 bases and the J gene end by 2 bases; junction bases not matched to a gene: 6. Germline CDR1 and CDR2: MNHEY and SMNVEV (reference sequence).

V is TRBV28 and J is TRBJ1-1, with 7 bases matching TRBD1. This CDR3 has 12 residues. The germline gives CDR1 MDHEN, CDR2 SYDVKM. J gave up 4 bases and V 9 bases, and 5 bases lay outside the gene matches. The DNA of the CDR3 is TGTGCCAGTAGGGGGCCGGTCACTGAAGCTTTCTTT. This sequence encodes CASRGPVTEAFF.

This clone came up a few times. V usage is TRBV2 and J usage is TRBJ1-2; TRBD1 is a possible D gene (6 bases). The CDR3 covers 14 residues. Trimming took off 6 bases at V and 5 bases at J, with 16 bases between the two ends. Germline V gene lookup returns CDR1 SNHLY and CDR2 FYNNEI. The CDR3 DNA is TGTGCCAGCAGATTCCGGGACATCGGATATGGCTACACCTTC. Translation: CASRFRDIGYGYTF.

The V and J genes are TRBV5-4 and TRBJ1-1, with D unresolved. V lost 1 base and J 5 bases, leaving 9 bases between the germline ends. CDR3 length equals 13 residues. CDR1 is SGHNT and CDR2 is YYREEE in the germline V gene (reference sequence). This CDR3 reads CASSLFGKTEAFF. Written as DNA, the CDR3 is TGTGCCAGCAGCTTGTTCGGGAAAACTGAAGCTTTCTTT.

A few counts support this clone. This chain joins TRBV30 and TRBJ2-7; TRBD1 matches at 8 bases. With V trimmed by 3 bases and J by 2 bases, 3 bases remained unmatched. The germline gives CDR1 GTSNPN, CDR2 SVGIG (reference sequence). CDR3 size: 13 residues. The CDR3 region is CAWSRTGPYEQYF. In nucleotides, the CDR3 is TGTGCCTGGAGCAGGACAGGGCCCTACGAGCAGTACTTC.

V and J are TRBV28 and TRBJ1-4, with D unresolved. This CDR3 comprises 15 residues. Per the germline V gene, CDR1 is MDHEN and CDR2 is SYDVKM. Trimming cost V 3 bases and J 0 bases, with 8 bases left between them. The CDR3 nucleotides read TGTGCCAGCAGTTTGGGCTGGGCAACTAATGAAAAACTGTTTTTT. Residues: CASSLGWATNEKLFF.

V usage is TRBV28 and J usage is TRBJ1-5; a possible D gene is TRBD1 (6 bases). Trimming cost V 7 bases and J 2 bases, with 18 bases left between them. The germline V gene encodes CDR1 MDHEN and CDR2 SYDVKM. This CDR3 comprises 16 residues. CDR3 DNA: TGTGCCAGCATTGAAAACCCCAGACAGGGCAATCAGCCCCAGCATTTT. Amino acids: CASIENPRQGNQPQHF.

CDR3 sequence reads: CASSDSPYSSTDTQYF. The CDR3 DNA sequence: TGTGCCAGCAGTGACTCGCCGTACAGTAGCACAGATACGCAGTATTTT. The genes are TRBV6-4 and TRBJ2-3; unclear D gene. Trimming removed 0 bases from V and 0 bases from J, with 10 bases in between. CDR3 size: 16 residues. Germline V gene data show CDR1 as MRHNA and CDR2 as SNTAGT.

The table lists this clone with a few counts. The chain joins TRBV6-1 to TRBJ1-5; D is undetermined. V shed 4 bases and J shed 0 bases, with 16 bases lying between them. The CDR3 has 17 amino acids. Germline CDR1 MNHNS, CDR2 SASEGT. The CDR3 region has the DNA TGTGCCAGCAGTGTCGGTACAGCCAAATATAGCAATCAGCCCCAGCATTTT. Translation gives CASSVGTAKYSNQPQHF.

CDR3 DNA sequence: TGTGCCAGCAGCTCGGGTTATGGCTACACCTTC. Its protein is CASSSGYGYTF. This sequence joins TRBV5-4 and TRBJ1-2; D call uncertain. V was shortened by 3 bases and J by 5 bases, with 5 bases between the two germline ends. There are 11 residues in the CDR3. Germline lookup yields CDR1 SGHNT and CDR2 YYREEE (reference sequence).

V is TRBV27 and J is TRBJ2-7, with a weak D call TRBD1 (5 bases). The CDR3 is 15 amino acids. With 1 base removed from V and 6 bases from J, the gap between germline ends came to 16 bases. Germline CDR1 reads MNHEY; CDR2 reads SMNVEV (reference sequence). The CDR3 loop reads CASSLYAGHSVEQYF. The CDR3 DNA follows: TGTGCCAGCAGTTTATACGCCGGACATAGTGTCGAGCAGTACTTC.

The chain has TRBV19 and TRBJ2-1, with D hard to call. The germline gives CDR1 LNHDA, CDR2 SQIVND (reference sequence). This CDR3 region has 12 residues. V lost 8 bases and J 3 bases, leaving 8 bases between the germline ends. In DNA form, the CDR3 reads TGTGCCAGTCGTCTTAACTACAATGAGCAGTTCTTC. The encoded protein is CASRLNYNEQFF.

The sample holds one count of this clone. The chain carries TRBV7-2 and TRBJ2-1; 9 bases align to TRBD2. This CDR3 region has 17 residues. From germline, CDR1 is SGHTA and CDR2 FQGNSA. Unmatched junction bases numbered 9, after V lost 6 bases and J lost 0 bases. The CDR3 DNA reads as TGTGCCAGCAGACGCCCCCTAGCGGGACTCTCCTACAATGAGCAGTTCTTC. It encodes CASRRPLAGLSYNEQFF.

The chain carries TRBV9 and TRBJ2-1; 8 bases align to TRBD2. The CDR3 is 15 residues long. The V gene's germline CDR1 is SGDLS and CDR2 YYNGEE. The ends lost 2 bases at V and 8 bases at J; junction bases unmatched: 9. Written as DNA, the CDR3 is TGTGCCAGCAGCGTGGACGGGAGGGCAGAGTATGAGCAGTTCTTC. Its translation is CASSVDGRAEYEQFF.

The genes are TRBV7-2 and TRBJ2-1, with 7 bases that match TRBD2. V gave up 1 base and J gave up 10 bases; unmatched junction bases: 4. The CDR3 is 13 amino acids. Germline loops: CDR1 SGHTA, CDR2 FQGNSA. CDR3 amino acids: CASSLEQRGEQFF. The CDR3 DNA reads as TGTGCCAGCAGCTTAGAGCAGCGGGGAGAGCAGTTCTTC.